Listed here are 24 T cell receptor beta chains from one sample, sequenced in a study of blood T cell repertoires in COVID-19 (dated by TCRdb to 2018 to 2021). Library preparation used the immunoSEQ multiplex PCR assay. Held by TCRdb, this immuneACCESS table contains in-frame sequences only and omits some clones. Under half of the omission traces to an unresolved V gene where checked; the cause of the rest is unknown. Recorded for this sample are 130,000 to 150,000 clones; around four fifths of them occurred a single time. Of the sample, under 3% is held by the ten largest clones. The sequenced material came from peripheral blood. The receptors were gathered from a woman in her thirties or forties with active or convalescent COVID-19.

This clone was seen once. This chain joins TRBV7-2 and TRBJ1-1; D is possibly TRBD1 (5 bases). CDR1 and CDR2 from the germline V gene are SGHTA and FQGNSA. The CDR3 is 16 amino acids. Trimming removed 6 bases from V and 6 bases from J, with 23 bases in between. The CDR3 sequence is CASSQNGVRGGPEAFF. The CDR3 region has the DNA TGTGCCAGCAGTCAAAATGGAGTCCGGGGGGGACCTGAAGCTTTCTTT. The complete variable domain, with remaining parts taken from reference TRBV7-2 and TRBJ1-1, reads GAGVSQSPSNKVTEKGKDVELRCDPISGHTALYWYRQSLGQGLEFLIYFQGNSAPDKSGLPSDRFSAERTGGSVSTLTIQRTQQEDSAVYLCASSQNGVRGGPEAFFGQGTRLTVV.

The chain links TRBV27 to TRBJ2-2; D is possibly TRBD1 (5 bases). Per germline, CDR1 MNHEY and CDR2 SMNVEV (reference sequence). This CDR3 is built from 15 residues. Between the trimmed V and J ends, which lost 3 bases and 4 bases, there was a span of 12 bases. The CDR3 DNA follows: TGTGCCAGCAGTTTTTCCCAGGGTATCACCGGGGAGCTGTTTTTT. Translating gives CASSFSQGITGELFF.

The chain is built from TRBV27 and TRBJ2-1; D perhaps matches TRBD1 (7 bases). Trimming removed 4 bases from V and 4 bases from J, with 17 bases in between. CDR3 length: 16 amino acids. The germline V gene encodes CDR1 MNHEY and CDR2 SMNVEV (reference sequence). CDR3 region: CASSSPGDRQYNEQFF. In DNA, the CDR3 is TGTGCCAGCAGTTCCCCGGGGGACAGACAATACAATGAGCAGTTCTTC.

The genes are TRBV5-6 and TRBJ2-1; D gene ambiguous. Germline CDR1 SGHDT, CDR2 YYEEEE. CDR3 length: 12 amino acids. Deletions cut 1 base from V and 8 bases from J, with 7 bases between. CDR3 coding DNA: TGTGCCAGCAGCTTGTCCGTCTATGAGCAGTTCTTC. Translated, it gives CASSLSVYEQFF.

The CDR3 loop is CASSLTGALSVAYYEQYF. The CDR3, as DNA: TGTGCCAGCAGTTTGACAGGGGCCCTAAGTGTAGCTTACTACGAGCAGTACTTC. V and J are TRBV27 and TRBJ2-7; 8 bases fit TRBD1. The junction had 16 bases not matched to a gene; V was cut back by 3 bases and J by 3 bases. Germline V gene sequence: CDR1 MNHEY, CDR2 SMNVEV (reference sequence). The length of the CDR3 is 18 residues.

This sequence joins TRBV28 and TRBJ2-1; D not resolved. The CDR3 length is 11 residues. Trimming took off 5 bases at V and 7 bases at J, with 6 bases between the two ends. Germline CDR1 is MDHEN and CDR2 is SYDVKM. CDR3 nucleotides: TGTGCCAGCAGTCACGCGAATGAGCAGTTCTTC. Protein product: CASSHANEQFF.

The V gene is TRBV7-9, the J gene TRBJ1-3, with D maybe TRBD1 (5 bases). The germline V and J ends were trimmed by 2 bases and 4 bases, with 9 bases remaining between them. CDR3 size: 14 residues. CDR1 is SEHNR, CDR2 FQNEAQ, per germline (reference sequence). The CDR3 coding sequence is TGTGCCAGCAGCTTACAGGGCACGGGAAACACCATATATTTT. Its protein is CASSLQGTGNTIYF.

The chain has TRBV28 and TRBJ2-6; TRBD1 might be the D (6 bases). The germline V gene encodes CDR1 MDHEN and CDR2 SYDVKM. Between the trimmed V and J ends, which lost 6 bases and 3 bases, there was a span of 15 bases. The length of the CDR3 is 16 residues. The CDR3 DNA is TGTGCCAGCAGCTCACAGGGTATTGGTGGGGCCAACGTCCTGACTTTC. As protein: CASSSQGIGGANVLTF.

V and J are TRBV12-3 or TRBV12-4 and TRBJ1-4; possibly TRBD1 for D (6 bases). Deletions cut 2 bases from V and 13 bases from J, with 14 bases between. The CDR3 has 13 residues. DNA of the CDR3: TGTGCCAGCAGTTTACAGGGACAAAGGGTACTGTTTTTT. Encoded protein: CASSLQGQRVLFF.

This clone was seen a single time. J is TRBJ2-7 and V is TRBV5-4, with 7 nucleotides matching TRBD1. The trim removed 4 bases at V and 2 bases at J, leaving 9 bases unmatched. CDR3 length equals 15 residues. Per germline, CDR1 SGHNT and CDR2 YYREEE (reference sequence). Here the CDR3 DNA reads TGTGCCAGCAGCACTCGACAGGGCCCGGCCTACGAGCAGTACTTC. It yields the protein CASSTRQGPAYEQYF. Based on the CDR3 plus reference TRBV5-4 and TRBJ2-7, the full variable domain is ETGVTQSPTHLIKTRGQQVTLRCSSQSGHNTVSWYQQALGQGPQFIFQYYREEENGRGNFPPRFSGLQFPNYSSELNVNALELDDSALYLCASSTRQGPAYEQYFGPGTRLTVT.

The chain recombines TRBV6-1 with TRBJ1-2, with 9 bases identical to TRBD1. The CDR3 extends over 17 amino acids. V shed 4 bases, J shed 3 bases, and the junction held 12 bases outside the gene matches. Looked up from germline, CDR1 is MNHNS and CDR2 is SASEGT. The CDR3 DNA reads TGTGCCAGCAGTGGTCCTCCCGGGACAGGGATATACTATGGCTACACCTTC. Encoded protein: CASSGPPGTGIYYGYTF.

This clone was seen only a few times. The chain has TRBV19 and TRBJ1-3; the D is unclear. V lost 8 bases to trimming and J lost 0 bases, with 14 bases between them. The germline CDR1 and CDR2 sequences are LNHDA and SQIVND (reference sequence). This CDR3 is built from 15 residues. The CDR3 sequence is CASSSQAYSGNTIYF. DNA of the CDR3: TGTGCCAGTTCGTCCCAGGCTTACTCTGGAAACACCATATATTTT.

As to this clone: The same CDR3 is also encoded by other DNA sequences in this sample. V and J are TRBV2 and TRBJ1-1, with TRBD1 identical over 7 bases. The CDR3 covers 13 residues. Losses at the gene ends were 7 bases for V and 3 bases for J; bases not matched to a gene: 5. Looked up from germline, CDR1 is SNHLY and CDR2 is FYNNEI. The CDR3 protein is CASTRTGDTEAFF. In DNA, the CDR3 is TGTGCCAGCACCAGGACAGGCGACACTGAAGCTTTCTTT.

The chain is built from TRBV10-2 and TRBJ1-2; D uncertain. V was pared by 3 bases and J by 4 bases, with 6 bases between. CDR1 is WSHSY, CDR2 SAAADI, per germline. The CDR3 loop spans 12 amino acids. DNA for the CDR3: TGCGCCAGCAGTGACGCAGGCTATGGCTACACCTTC. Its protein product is CASSDAGYGYTF.

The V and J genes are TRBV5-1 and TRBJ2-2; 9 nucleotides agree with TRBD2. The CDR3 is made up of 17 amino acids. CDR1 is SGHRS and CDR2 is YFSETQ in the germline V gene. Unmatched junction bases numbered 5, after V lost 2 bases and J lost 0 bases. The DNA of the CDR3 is TGCGCCAGCAGCTTTACCAGGACTAGCGCGAACACCGGGGAGCTGTTTTTT. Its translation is CASSFTRTSANTGELFF.

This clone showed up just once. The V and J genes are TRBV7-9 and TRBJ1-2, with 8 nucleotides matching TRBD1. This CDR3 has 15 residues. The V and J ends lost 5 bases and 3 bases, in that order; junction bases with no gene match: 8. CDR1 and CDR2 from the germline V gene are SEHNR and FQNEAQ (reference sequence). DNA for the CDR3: TGTGCCAGCAGCCTTAAAAGGACAGGGCACTATGGCTACACCTTC. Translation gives CASSLKRTGHYGYTF.

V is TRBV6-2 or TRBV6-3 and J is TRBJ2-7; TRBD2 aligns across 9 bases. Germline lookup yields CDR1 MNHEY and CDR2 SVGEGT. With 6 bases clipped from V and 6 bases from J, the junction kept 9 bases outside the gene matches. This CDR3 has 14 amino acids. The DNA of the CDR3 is TGTGCCAGCAGCGGAAGCGGGAGGAAGGGCGAGCAGTACTTC. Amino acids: CASSGSGRKGEQYF.

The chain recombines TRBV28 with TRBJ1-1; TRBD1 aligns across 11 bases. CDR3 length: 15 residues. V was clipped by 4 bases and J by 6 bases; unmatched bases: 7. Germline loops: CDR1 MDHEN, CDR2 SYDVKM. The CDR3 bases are TGTGCCAGCAGTTCATCCGGGACAGGGGGGGCTGAAGCTTTCTTT. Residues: CASSSSGTGGAEAFF.

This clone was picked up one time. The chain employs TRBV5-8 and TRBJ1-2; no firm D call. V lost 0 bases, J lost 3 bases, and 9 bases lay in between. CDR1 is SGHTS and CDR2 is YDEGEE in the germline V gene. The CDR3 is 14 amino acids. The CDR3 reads CASSLVEVDYGYTF. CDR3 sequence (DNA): TGTGCCAGCAGCTTGGTGGAGGTGGACTATGGCTACACCTTC.

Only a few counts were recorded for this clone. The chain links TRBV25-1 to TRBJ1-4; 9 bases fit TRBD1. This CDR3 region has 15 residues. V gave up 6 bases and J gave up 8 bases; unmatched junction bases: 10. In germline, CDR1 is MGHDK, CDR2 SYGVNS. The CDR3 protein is CASSAAGTGQEKLFF. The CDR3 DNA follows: TGTGCCAGCAGCGCCGCCGGGACAGGGCAAGAAAAACTGTTTTTT. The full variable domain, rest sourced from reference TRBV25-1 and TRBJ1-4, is EADIYQTPRYLVIGTGKKITLECSQTMGHDKMYWYQQDPGMELHLIHYSYGVNSTEKGDLSSESTVSRIRTEHFPLTLESARPSHTSQYLCASSAAGTGQEKLFFGSGTQLSVL.

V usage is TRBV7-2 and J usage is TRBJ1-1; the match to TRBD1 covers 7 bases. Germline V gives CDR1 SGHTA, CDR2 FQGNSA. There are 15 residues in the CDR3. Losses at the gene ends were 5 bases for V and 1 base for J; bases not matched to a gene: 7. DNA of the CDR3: TGTGCCAGCAGCCCACGTAGGGGGCCGAACACTGAAGCTTTCTTT. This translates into CASSPRRGPNTEAFF.

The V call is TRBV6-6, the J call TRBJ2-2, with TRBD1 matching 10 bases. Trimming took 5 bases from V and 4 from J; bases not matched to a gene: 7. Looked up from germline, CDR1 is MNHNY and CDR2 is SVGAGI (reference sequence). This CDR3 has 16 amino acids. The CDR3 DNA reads TGTGCCAGCAGTCCGCCGGGACAGGGGAGCACCGGGGAGCTGTTTTTT. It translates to CASSPPGQGSTGELFF.

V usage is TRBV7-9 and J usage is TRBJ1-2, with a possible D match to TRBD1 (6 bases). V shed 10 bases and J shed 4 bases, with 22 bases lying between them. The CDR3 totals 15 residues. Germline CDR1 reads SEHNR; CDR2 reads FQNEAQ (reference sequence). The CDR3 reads CATRSGGLTVYGYTF. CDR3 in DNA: TGTGCCACCCGGTCGGGGGGGCTTACCGTCTATGGCTACACCTTC.

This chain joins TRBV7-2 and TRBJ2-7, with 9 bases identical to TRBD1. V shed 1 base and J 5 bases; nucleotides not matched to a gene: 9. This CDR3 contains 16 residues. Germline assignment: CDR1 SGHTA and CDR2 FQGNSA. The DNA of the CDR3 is TGTGCCAGCAGCTTAGGCCACAGGGGGCGTGTGGACGAGCAGTACTTC. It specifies CASSLGHRGRVDEQYF. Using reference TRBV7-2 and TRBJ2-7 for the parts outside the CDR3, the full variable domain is GAGVSQSPSNKVTEKGKDVELRCDPISGHTALYWYRQSLGQGLEFLIYFQGNSAPDKSGLPSDRFSAERTGGSVSTLTIQRTQQEDSAVYLCASSLGHRGRVDEQYFGPGTRLTVT.